The entry below describes one T cell receptor (beta chain). It lacks a known antigen. The input lacks base qualities; no much larger clone sits a single base away. CDR3 length: 17 amino acids, cysteine to phenylalanine. Only the CDR3 DNA is retained, 51 bases long and in frame from the first base. V loses 2 bases of germline sequence and J loses 7 bases, and the interval between the two ends is 20 bases. CDR1 and CDR2, looked up from the germline V gene, are SNHLY and FYNNEI. Whole blood was collected in K2EDTA tubes by collaborating institutions according to the institutions' own protocols. For TCRbeta analysis, collaborators shipped samples in one of three forms: frozen whole blood, isolated PBMCs, or DNA extracted from either of those sample types. The data derive from a study of blood T cell repertoires in COVID-19 (dated by TCRdb to the early 2020s). General notes on the study: Samples covering the acute and convalescent phases of COVID-19 were provided by collaborators in the United States, Italy and Spain. Deeply sampled blood TCRbeta repertoires from subjects exposed to, actively infected with, or recovered from COVID-19 were included in the dataset. A de-identified subject ID, COVID-19 status, age in years and sex were almost always included in the sample metadata. The samples were drawn from two sources: the first 160 participants of the ongoing ImmuneRACE study, and 950 to 1,500 subjects contributed by 6 global collaborators. The repertoires were released in a freely available public database meant as a resource for research on the immune response to SARS-CoV-2. Where available, HLA class I and class II types were taken from metadata supplied by the sample provider and were not determined by assay-based typing. The material from the prospective study consisted of cDNA or gDNA derived from T cells, B-cell-depleted T cells, or PBMCs.

Paper-wide results and their limitations: Clinical and demographic metadata were provided uncurated, with the amount varying by source and participant.

The immunoSEQ Assay, a bias-controlled multiplex PCR, was used to amplify TCRbeta CDR3 regions from genomic DNA. Concerning the study's data processing: The number of nucleated cells in each sample was estimated by amplification of reference gene primers within the assay. Sequence reads were collapsed and filtered to measure the absolute abundance of every unique TCRbeta CDR3 rearrangement. Productive Simpson clonality was computed per sample as the square root of Simpson's diversity index over productive rearrangements. The immuneACCESS repertoire file appears here via TCRdb, limited to in-frame rearrangements. These files lack a portion of the clones; in checked studies, under half of the deficit traces to unresolved V genes, and the cause of the others is not known. The D gene and trimming were derived from the DNA, and the V and J assignments and clone size from that table. The table for this sample lists about 160,000 clones; 82% of them were counted only once. Of the sample, 22% falls within the top ten clones.

The sample was peripheral blood. The sequence links TRBV2 to TRBJ1-4, and perhaps TRBD1 as D gene, on 6 matching bases. The TCR sequence derives from an elderly woman with acute or convalescent COVID-19. CDR3 protein: CASSESPPTGIGEKLFF. In nucleotide form, the sequence is TGTGCCAGCAGTGAATCTCCCCCAACAGGGATCGGTGAAAAACTGTTTTTT.